This TCR beta chain was recovered during a study of response to subunit inactivated influenza vaccine. Study findings and constraints: Authors suggested few new T cells are recruited by each seasonal influenza vaccination.

V shed 9 bases, J shed 1 base, and the junction held 6 bases outside the gene matches. Germline CDR1 is MNHNS and CDR2 is SASEGT. This CDR3 is 13 amino acids long. Notes on this clonotype: Its target is not known.

TCRdb ran MiXCR on the RT-PCR reads and lists one entry per CDR3 protein. The table lists hundreds of thousands of distinct CDR3 sequences, approximately 14% of them singletons, with less than 9% in the top ten. Specimen: PBMCs from blood, collected roughly 15 days before vaccination. The V and J genes are TRBV6-1 and TRBJ2-7; 7 bases match TRBD1. The sequence was obtained from a man between 45 and 60 years old who received an inactivated influenza vaccine. As DNA, the CDR3 is TGTGCCAGTGATATACAGGGGTCCTACGAGCAGTACTTC. Its translation is CASDIQGSYEQYF.